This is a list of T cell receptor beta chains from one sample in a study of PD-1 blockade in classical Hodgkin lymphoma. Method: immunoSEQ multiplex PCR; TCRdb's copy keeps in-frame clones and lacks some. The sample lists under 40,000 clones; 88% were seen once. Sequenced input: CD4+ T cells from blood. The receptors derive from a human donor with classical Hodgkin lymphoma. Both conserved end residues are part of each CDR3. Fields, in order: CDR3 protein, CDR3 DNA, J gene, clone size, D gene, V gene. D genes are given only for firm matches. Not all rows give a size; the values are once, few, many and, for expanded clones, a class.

CASSLLGAVEWNTEAFF TGTGCCAGCAGCTTGCTGGGGGCGGTAGAATGGAACACTGAAGCTTTCTTT TRBJ1-1 . . TRBV5-8
CASSSAGRSSVSYTF TGTGCCAGCAGCTCTGCTGGGCGGAGCAGTGTCAGCTACACCTTC TRBJ1-2 . . TRBV5-4
CATGGIDTYTEAFF TGTGCCACCGGGGGGATTGACACCTACACTGAAGCTTTCTTT TRBJ1-1 . . TRBV6-1
CASSLGPSGQGIRYTF TGTGCCAGCAGCTTAGGCCCGTCCGGACAGGGGATTCGCTACACCTTC TRBJ1-2 few TRBD1 TRBV5-4
CSVDIRPGVEAFF TGCAGCGTTGATATCAGACCCGGGGTAGAAGCTTTCTTT TRBJ1-1 . . TRBV29-1
CSVNRGRYNEQFF TGCAGCGTCAACAGGGGTCGGTACAATGAGCAGTTCTTC TRBJ2-1 . TRBD1 TRBV29-1
CASSQDRRAAPGKQYF TGCGCCAGCAGCCAAGATAGGAGAGCGGCCCCCGGCAAGCAGTACTTC TRBJ2-7 . . TRBV4-1
CASSVGLATYEQYF TGTGCCAGCAGCGTAGGTTTAGCAACCTACGAGCAGTACTTC TRBJ2-7 once . TRBV9
CASSPQRQGVRYQPQHF TGTGCCAGCAGCCCGCAGAGACAGGGGGTAAGATATCAGCCCCAGCATTTT TRBJ1-5 . TRBD1 TRBV28
CASRLGAQNQPQHF TGTGCCAGCAGACTAGGGGCGCAAAATCAGCCCCAGCATTTT TRBJ1-5 . . TRBV7-8
CASSPGQGTEAFF TGTGCCAGTAGTCCGGGACAGGGAACTGAAGCTTTCTTT TRBJ1-1 once TRBD1 TRBV19
CSAGLPNTEAFF TGCAGCGCTGGACTTCCGAACACTGAAGCTTTCTTT TRBJ1-1 . . TRBV29-1
CASSLDGQGEKAGANVLTF TGCGCCAGCAGCTTGGATGGACAGGGGGAAAAAGCTGGGGCCAACGTCCTGACTTTC TRBJ2-6 . TRBD1 TRBV5-1
CAWSVGRYTEAFF TGTGCCTGGAGTGTAGGAAGATACACTGAAGCTTTCTTT TRBJ1-1 few . TRBV30
CASSSPGLATEQYF TGTGCCAGCAGCTCTCCAGGACTAGCGACCGAGCAGTACTTC TRBJ2-7 . TRBD2 TRBV6-5
CASSRQAWNTEAFF TGTGCCAGCAGCCGACAGGCCTGGAACACTGAAGCTTTCTTT TRBJ1-1 . . TRBV7-9
CASSEGTGGVYSGYTF TGTGCCAGCAGCGAAGGGACAGGGGGCGTTTATAGTGGCTACACCTTC TRBJ1-2 few TRBD1 TRBV5-4
CASSSQGLLHTQYF TGTGCCAGCAGCTCCCAAGGCCTCCTCCATACGCAGTATTTT TRBJ2-3 . . TRBV7-3
CASASGISTGELFF TGTGCCAGCGCTAGCGGGATTAGCACCGGGGAGCTGTTTTTT TRBJ2-2 . TRBD2 TRBV2
CASSPSLGGANVLTF TGTGCCAGCAGCCCTAGCTTGGGTGGGGCCAACGTCCTGACTTTC TRBJ2-6 . . TRBV7-3
CASSYGAVYGYTF TGTGCCAGCAGTTACGGGGCAGTTTATGGCTACACCTTC TRBJ1-2 . . TRBV6-5
CASSQRWSGAPHEQFF TGTGCCAGCAGCCAAAGGTGGAGCGGGGCTCCCCATGAGCAGTTCTTC TRBJ2-1 once TRBD2 TRBV11-1
CASPSGGPSETQYF TGTGCCAGCCCCTCGGGGGGGCCGAGTGAGACCCAGTACTTC TRBJ2-5 . TRBD2 TRBV6-1
CASSRGTGALNTEAFF TGTGCCAGCTCACGAGGGACAGGCGCTCTGAACACTGAAGCTTTCTTT TRBJ1-1 . TRBD1 TRBV18
CASSPEGLITLHF TGTGCCAGCAGCCCGGAGGGACTGATAACCCTCCACTTT TRBJ1-6 . . TRBV6-5
CASSQRTGGGEQFF TGCGCCAGCAGTCAAAGGACAGGGGGCGGTGAGCAGTTCTTC TRBJ2-1 . TRBD1 TRBV23-1
CASSPRQGGPTDTQYF TGTGCCAGCAGCCCTCGACAGGGGGGTCCCACAGATACGCAGTATTTT TRBJ2-3 . TRBD1 TRBV11-2
CASSFRAGRGESHYGYTF TGTGCCAGCAGCTTCCGGGCGGGCAGGGGAGAATCCCACTATGGCTACACCTTC TRBJ1-2 . . TRBV11-3
CASSPGLLNTIYF TGTGCCAGCTCACCAGGATTGTTAAACACCATATATTTT TRBJ1-3 . . TRBV18
CASSLTSARALTF TGTGCCAGCAGCTTAACTTCGGCCAGGGCCCTGACTTTC TRBJ2-6 . . TRBV7-3
CASSLARTEAFF TGTGCCAGCAGCCTAGCTCGGACTGAAGCTTTCTTT TRBJ1-1 . . TRBV5-4
CASSEGLVPDTQYF TGTGCCAGCAGCGAAGGACTAGTTCCAGATACGCAGTATTTT TRBJ2-3 . TRBD2 TRBV5-4
CASSSPGQGASSYNSPLHF TGCGCCAGCAGCTCGCCGGGACAGGGGGCAAGCTCCTATAATTCACCCCTCCACTTT TRBJ1-6 . TRBD1 TRBV5-1
CASSKIDWGTDTQYF TGTGCCAGCAGCAAAATAGACTGGGGCACAGATACGCAGTATTTT TRBJ2-3 . . TRBV27
CASSYSRQINYGYTF TGTGCCAGCAGTTACTCGCGACAGATCAACTATGGCTACACCTTC TRBJ1-2 . . TRBV6-5
CASSAEQLNTEAFF TGTGCCAGCAGTGCGGAACAGCTGAACACTGAAGCTTTCTTT TRBJ1-1 . . TRBV2
CSVDLRVEQFF TGCAGCGTTGACCTTAGGGTTGAGCAGTTCTTC TRBJ2-1 . . TRBV29-1
CASSLTSFSTDTQYF TGTGCCAGCAGCCTTACTTCTTTCAGCACAGATACGCAGTATTTT TRBJ2-3 . . TRBV7-9
CASRRSLGTWGELFF TGTGCCAGCAGACGGAGTCTAGGGACGTGGGGGGAGCTGTTTTTT TRBJ2-2 . . TRBV7-2
CSAYRGLNTEAFF TGCAGCGCATACAGGGGTTTGAACACTGAAGCTTTCTTT TRBJ1-1 few TRBD1 TRBV29-1
CASSPSHEDEQYF TGTGCCAGCTCACCAAGCCACGAGGACGAGCAGTACTTC TRBJ2-7 once . TRBV18
CASSPVDFIRADEKLFF TGTGCCAGCAGCCCCGTGGATTTTATCAGGGCGGATGAAAAACTGTTTTTT TRBJ1-4 . . TRBV7-9
CASSDLSKWRPLRGDSNYGYTF TGTGCCAGCAGTGACCTCTCTAAATGGAGGCCCCTTCGGGGGGACTCTAACTATGGCTACACCTTC TRBJ1-2 . . TRBV27
CASSLRGGFSYEQYF TGTGCCAGCAGCCTTAGAGGGGGGTTCTCCTACGAGCAGTACTTC TRBJ2-7 . . TRBV28
CASSVDGGQSPLGYTF TGCGCCAGCAGCGTAGACGGAGGGCAGTCCCCGCTAGGCTACACCTTC TRBJ1-2 . . TRBV5-1
CSVAGNVAKNIQYF TGCAGCGTTGCAGGTAACGTGGCCAAAAACATTCAGTACTTC TRBJ2-4 . . TRBV29-1
CASSDRVNTEAFF TGTGCCAGCAGTGACAGAGTAAACACTGAAGCTTTCTTT TRBJ1-1 once . TRBV6-4
CASSWGTGANVLTF TGTGCCAGCAGCTGGGGGACTGGGGCCAACGTCCTGACTTTC TRBJ2-6 . . TRBV9
CASSRDRDGETQYF TGTGCCAGCAGCCGGGACAGGGATGGAGAGACCCAGTACTTC TRBJ2-5 . TRBD1 TRBV2